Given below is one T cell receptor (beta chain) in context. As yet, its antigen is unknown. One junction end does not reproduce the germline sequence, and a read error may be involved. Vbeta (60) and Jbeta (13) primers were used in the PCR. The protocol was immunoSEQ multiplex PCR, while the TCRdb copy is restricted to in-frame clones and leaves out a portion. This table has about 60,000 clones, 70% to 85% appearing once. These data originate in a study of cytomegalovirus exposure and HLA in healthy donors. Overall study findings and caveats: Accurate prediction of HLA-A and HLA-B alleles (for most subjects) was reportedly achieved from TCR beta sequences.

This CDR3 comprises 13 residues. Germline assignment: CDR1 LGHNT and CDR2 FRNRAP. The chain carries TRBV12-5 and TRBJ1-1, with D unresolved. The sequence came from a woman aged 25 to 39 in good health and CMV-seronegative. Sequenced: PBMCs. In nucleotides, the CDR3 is TGTGCTAGTGGCTTGGATGGCTCCGGGGAAGCTTTCTTT. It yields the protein CASGLDGSGEAFF.